The clone carrying this T cell receptor (beta chain) was seen only a few times. The antigen is unknown. The 5'RACE template-switching step produced TCR cDNA and added a universal primer site and UMIs. Via MiXCR, TCRdb re-called the 5' RACE reads, giving one row per CDR3 protein. The data show approximately 510,000 distinct CDR3 sequences, 21% seen once. The data were obtained in a study of T cells after yellow fever vaccination. V was shortened by 6 bases and J by 4 bases, with 11 bases between the two germline ends. The CDR3 runs to 12 residues. Germline CDR1 reads DFQATT; CDR2 reads SNEGSKA (reference sequence). Findings and limits, study-wide: Though it reached lower strength, the secondary response hit its peak faster, day 5 versus 15. Booster samples showed a return of most primary-vaccination clones (roughly 96% CD4, around 88% CD8).

The receptor comes from a man aged 18 to 29 who received the YFV17D yellow fever vaccine. Sequenced material: PBMCs, taken 21 days after the first yellow fever vaccination. This chain uses TRBV20-1 with TRBJ2-3; the D is unclear. CDR3 residues: CSATSPPDTQYF. As DNA, the CDR3 is TGCAGTGCCACCTCCCCTCCAGATACGCAGTATTTT.